The sequence of this TCR beta chain was determined in a study of T cells after yellow fever vaccination. Study-level findings and limits: CD4 and CD8 compartments shared a small share of clonotypes, likely from convergent recombination.

As regards this clonotype: Its antigen is currently unknown.

Germline loops: CDR1 LGHDT, CDR2 YNNKEL (reference sequence). CDR3 length: 18 amino acids. V lost 0 bases to trimming and J lost 2 bases, with 18 bases between them. TCRdb processed the 5' RACE reads anew with MiXCR; each CDR3 protein has one entry. The table records a few hundred thousand distinct CDR3 sequences, around an eighth of them present only once. The rearrangement links TRBV3-1 to TRBJ2-3; tentatively, D is TRBD1 (7 bases). Material: CD4+ T cells sorted from PBMCs, obtained 15 days after the yellow fever booster vaccination. The origin of this receptor is a man aged 18 to 29 who received the YFV17D yellow fever vaccine. CDR3 DNA: TGTGCCAGCAGCCAAGAATCGTCGGGCAGGGGGGACACAGATACGCAGTATTTT. Translation: CASSQESSGRGDTDTQYF.